This TCR beta chain was documented in a study of molecular identifiers for immune sequencing clone quantification. Study-wide results and limits: Highly expanded clone sizes could be underestimated through barcode sharing by identical TCR molecules. Clones carrying above 20 RNA copies accounted for over 99% of effector molecules, under 1% in naive cells.

This clonotype came up a few times. What it recognizes is unknown. Naive CD8 libraries came from around 20,000 to 1,000,000 sorted cells with 10%, 30% or 50% RNA. Naive CD8 T cells were sorted, and the gate applied was CD8+CD4-CCR7+CD45RA+. TCRdb ran MiXCR on the PCR reads and lists one entry per CDR3 protein. The sample yields about 500,000 distinct CDR3 sequences, about 26% seen once. Germline V gene data show CDR1 as SGHAT and CDR2 as FQNNGV. V shed 6 bases and J 4 bases; nucleotides not matched to a gene: 11. The CDR3 is 16 residues long. Sequenced material: naive CD8+ T cells from blood, with Jurkat cell RNA spiked in. Noted subset: FACS-sorted CD8+CD4-CCR7+CD45RA+ naive T cells. This chain uses TRBV11-2 with TRBJ2-4, with 8 positions matching TRBD1. This receptor was obtained from a human donor in good health. Some libraries in this study had Jurkat cell RNA spiked in. CDR3 sequence: CASSLVNRDRKNIQYF. CDR3 sequence (DNA): TGTGCCAGCAGTCTCGTAAACCGGGACAGGAAAAACATTCAGTACTTC. The full variable domain, rest sourced from reference TRBV11-2 and TRBJ2-4, is EAGVAQSPRYKIIEKRQSVAFWCNPISGHATLYWYQQILGQGPKLLIQFQNNGVVDDSQLPKDRFSAERLKGVDSTLKIQPAKLEDSAVYLCASSLVNRDRKNIQYFGAGTRLSVL.